Shown below are 4 T cell receptor beta chains from a single sample sequenced in a study of blood T cell repertoires in COVID-19 (dated by TCRdb to 2018 to 2021). The library was generated by the immunoSEQ multiplex PCR assay. This immuneACCESS table, as held by TCRdb, lists in-frame sequences with V and J called but not all clones. Of the missing ones, under half trace to an unresolved V gene in checked studies; the others have no known cause. A total of some 260,000 clones appear in this sample, about 88% of them only once. The biggest ten clones account for about 0.99% of the sample. The sample consisted of peripheral blood. The receptor source for this set is a woman in her forties who had recovered from COVID-19.

This CDR3 is CASSFGTGGDEQYF. CDR3 coding DNA: TGTGCCAGCAGTTTCGGGACAGGGGGCGACGAGCAGTACTTC. The chain couples TRBV6-2 or TRBV6-3 to TRBJ2-7; 12 bases line up with TRBD1. Germline V gene data show CDR1 as MNHEY and CDR2 as SVGEGT. Trimming took 4 bases from V and 5 from J; bases not matched to a gene: 3. This CDR3 region has 14 residues.

The CDR3 DNA reads TGCGCCAGCAGCCCCCGGGTCTCATACGAGCAGTACTTC. Encoded protein: CASSPRVSYEQYF. The chain employs TRBV5-1 and TRBJ2-7, with D hard to call. V shed 4 bases and J shed 4 bases, with 12 bases lying between them. Germline CDR1 is SGHRS and CDR2 is YFSETQ. The CDR3 totals 13 residues.

V gene TRBV5-4 combines with J gene TRBJ1-3; 8 positions agree with TRBD1. CDR3 length equals 16 residues. The V gene end was trimmed by 1 base and the J gene end by 4 bases; junction bases not matched to a gene: 7. Germline V CDR1 and CDR2: SGHNT, YYREEE (reference sequence). CDR3 in DNA: TGTGCCAGCAGCTTGCGGGACAGGTCCCTGGGAAACACCATATATTTT. The encoded protein is CASSLRDRSLGNTIYF.

J is TRBJ2-1 and V is TRBV18; 7 bases line up with TRBD2. CDR3 size: 14 residues. Losses at the gene ends were 0 bases for V and 9 bases for J; bases not matched to a gene: 5. The germline CDR1 and CDR2 sequences are KGHSH and LQKENI. The chain's CDR3 is CASSPPGERGEQFF. Written as DNA, the CDR3 is TGTGCCAGCTCACCACCGGGGGAGCGGGGTGAGCAGTTCTTC.